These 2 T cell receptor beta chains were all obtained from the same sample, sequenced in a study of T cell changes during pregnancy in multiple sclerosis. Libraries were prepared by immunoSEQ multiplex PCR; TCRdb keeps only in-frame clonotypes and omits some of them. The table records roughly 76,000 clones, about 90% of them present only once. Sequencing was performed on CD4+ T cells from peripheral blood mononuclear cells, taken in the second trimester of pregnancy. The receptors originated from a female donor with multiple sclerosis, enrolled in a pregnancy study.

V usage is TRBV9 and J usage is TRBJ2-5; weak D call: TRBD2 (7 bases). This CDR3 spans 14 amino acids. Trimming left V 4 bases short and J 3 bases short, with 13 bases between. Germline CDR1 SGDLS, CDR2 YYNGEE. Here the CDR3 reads CASSRRGGKETQYF. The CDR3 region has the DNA TGTGCCAGCAGCAGGAGGGGGGGCAAAGAGACCCAGTACTTC.

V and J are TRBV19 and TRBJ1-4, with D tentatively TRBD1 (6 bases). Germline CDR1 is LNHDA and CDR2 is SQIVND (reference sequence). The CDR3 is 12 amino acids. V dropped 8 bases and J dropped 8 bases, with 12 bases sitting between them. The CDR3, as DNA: TGTGCCAGTTCAGGGGTACACGAAAAACTGTTTTTT. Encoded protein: CASSGVHEKLFF.